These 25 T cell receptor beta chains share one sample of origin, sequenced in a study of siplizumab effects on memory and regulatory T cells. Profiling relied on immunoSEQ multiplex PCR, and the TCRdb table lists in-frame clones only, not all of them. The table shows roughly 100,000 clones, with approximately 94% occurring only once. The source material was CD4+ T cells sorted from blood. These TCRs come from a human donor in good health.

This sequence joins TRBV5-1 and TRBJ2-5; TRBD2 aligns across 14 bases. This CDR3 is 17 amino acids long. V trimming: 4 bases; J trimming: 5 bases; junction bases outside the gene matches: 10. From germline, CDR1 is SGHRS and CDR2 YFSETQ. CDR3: CASSTTGLAGVGETQYF. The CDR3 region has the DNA TGCGCCAGCAGCACGACGGGACTAGCGGGAGTTGGGGAGACCCAGTACTTC.

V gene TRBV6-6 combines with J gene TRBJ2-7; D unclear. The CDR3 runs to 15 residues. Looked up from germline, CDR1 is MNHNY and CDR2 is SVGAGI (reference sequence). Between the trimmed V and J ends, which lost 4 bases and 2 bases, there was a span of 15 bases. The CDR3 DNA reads TGTGCCAGCAGTTCCGCGGAAGGGCCGCCCTACGAGCAGTACTTC. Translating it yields CASSSAEGPPYEQYF.

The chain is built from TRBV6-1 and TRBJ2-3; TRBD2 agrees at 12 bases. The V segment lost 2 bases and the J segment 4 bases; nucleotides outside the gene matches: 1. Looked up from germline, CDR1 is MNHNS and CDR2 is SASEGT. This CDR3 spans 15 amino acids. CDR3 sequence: CASSELAGGPDTQYF. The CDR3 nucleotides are TGTGCCAGCAGTGAACTAGCGGGGGGGCCAGATACGCAGTATTTT.

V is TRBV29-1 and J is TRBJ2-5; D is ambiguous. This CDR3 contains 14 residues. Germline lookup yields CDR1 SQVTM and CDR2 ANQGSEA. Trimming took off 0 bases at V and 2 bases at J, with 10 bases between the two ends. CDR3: CSVEDSLTQETQYF. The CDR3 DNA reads TGCAGCGTTGAAGATAGCCTTACACAAGAGACCCAGTACTTC.

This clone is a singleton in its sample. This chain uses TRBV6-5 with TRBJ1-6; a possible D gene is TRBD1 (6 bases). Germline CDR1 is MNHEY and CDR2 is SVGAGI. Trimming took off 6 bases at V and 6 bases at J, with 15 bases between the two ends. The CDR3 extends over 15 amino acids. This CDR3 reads CASRPGRGVNSPLHF. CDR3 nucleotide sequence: TGTGCCAGCAGACCGGGGAGGGGGGTTAATTCACCCCTCCACTTT.

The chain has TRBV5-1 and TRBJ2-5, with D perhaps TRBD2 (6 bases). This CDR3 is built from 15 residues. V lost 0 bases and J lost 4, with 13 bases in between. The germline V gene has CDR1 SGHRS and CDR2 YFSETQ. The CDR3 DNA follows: TGCGCCAGCAGCTTGGTGGCTAGCGACGGAGAGACCCAGTACTTC. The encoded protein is CASSLVASDGETQYF.

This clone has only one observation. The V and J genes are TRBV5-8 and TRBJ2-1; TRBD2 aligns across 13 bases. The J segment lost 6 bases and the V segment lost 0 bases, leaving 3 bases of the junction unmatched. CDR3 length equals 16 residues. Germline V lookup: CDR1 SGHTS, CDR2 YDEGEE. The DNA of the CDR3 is TGTGCCAGCAGCTTGGGGACTAGCGGGGGCCTCAATGAGCAGTTCTTC. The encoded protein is CASSLGTSGGLNEQFF.

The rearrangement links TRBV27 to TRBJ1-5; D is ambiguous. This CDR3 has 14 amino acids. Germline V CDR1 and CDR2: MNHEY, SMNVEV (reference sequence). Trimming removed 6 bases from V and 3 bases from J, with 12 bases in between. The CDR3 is CASRTRRSNQPQHF. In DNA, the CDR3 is TGTGCCAGCAGGACTCGACGGTCCAATCAGCCCCAGCATTTT.

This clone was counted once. The CDR3 reads CASSFSGLAGGAAQYF. CDR3 DNA: TGCGCCAGCAGCTTCTCGGGACTAGCGGGGGGGGCTGCCCAGTACTTC. The chain links TRBV5-1 to TRBJ2-5, with 16 bases that match TRBD2. The J segment lost 9 bases and the V segment lost 2 bases, leaving 7 bases of the junction unmatched. The CDR3 has 16 residues. CDR1 and CDR2 (germline): SGHRS, YFSETQ.

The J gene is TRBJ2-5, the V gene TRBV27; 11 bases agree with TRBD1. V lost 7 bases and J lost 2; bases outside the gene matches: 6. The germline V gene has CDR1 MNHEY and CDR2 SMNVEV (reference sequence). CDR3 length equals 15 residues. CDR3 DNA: TGTGCCAGCACCAGGGGACAGGGGGTTCAAGAGACCCAGTACTTC. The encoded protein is CASTRGQGVQETQYF.

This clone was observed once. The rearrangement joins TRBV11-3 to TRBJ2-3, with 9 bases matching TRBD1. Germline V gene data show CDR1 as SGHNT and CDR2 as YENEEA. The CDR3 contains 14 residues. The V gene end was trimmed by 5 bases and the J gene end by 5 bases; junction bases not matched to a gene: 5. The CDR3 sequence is CASSLGTGKDTQYF. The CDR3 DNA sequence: TGTGCCAGCAGCCTCGGGACAGGGAAAGATACGCAGTATTTT. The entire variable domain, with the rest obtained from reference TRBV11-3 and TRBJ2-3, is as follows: EAGVVQSPRYKIIEKKQPVAFWCNPISGHNTLYWYLQNLGQGPELLIRYENEEAVDDSQLPKDRFSAERLKGVDSTLKIQPAELGDSAVYLCASSLGTGKDTQYFGPGTRLTVL.

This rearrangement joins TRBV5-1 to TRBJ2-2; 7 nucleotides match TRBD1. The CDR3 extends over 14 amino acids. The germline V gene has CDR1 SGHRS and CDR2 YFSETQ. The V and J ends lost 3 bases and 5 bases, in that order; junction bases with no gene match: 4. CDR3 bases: TGCGCCAGCAGCTCAAGACAGGGAACCGGGGAGCTGTTTTTT. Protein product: CASSSRQGTGELFF. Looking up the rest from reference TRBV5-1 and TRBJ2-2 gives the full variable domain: KAGVTQTPRYLIKTRGQQVTLSCSPISGHRSVSWYQQTPGQGLQFLFEYFSETQRNKGNFPGRFSGRQFSNSRSEMNVSTLELGDSALYLCASSSRQGTGELFFGEGSRLTVL.

The DNA of the CDR3 is TGTGCCATCAGTGAGTGGGGGACCGGGAGCTCCTACGAGCAGTACTTC. It encodes CAISEWGTGSSYEQYF. The chain couples TRBV10-3 to TRBJ2-7; a weak D match, TRBD2 (6 bases). V was trimmed by 1 base and J by 0 bases, leaving 13 bases between them. This CDR3 is built from 16 residues. The germline CDR1 and CDR2 sequences are ENHRY and SYGVKD.

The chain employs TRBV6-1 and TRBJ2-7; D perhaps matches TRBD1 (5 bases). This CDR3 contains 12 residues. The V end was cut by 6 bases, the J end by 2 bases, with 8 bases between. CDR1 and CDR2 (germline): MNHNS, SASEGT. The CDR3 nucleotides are TGTGCCAGCAGCTGGACACCCTACGAGCAGTACTTC. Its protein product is CASSWTPYEQYF.

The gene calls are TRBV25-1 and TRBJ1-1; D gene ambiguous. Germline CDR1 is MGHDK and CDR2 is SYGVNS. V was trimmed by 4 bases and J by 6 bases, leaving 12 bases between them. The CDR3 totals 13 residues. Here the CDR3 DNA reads TGTGCCAGCAGTGGGATCTGGGGAGCTGAAGCTTTCTTT. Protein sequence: CASSGIWGAEAFF.

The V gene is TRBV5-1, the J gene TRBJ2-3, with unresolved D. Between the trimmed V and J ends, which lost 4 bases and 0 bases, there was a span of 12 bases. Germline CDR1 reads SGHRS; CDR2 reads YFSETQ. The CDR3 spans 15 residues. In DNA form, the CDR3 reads TGCGCCAGCAGCACCGAGGCACGAAGCACAGATACGCAGTATTTT. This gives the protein CASSTEARSTDTQYF.

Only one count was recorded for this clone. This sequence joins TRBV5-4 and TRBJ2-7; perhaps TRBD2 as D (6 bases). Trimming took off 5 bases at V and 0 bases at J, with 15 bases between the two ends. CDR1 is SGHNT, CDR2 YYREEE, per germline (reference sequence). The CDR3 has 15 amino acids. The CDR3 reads CASSFGTHSSYEQYF. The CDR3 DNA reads TGTGCCAGCAGTTTCGGGACTCACAGCTCCTACGAGCAGTACTTC.

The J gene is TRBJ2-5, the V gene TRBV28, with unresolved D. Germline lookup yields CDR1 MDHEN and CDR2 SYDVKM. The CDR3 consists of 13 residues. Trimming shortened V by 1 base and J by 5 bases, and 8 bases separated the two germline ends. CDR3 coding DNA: TGTGCCAGCAGTTTATCTAGTCCGGAGACCCAGTACTTC. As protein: CASSLSSPETQYF.

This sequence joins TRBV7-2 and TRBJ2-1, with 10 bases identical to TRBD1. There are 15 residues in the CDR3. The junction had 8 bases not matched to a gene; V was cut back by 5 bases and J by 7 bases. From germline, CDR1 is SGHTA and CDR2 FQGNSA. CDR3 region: CASSPGTGVKNEQFF. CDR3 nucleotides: TGTGCCAGCAGCCCCGGGACAGGGGTGAAGAATGAGCAGTTCTTC.

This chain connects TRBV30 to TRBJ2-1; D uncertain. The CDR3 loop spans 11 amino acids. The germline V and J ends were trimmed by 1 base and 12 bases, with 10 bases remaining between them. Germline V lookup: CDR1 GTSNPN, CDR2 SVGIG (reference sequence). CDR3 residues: CAWSAGPRQFF. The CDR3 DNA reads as TGTGCCTGGAGTGCCGGACCGAGGCAGTTCTTC.

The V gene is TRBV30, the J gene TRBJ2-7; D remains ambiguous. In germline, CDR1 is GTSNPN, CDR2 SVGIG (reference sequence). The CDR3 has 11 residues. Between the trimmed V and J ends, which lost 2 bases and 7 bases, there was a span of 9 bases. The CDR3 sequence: CAWSLGREQYF. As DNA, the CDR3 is TGTGCCTGGAGTCTGGGCCGGGAGCAGTACTTC.

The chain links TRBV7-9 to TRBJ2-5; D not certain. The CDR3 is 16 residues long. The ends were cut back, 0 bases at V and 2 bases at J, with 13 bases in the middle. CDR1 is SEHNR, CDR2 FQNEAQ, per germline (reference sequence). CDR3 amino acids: CASSLARAGRQETQYF. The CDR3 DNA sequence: TGTGCCAGCAGCTTAGCTCGAGCAGGAAGACAAGAGACCCAGTACTTC.

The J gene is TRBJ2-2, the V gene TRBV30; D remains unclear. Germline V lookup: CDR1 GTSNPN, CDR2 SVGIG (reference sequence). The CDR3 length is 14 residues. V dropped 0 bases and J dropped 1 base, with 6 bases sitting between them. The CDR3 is CAWSVVGNTGELFF. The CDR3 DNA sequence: TGTGCCTGGAGTGTTGTAGGGAACACCGGGGAGCTGTTTTTT.

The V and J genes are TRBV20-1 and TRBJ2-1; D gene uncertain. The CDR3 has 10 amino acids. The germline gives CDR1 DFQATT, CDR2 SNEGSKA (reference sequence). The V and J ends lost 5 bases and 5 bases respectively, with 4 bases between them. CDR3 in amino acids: CSAANNEQFF. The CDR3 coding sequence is TGCAGTGCTGCGAACAATGAGCAGTTCTTC.

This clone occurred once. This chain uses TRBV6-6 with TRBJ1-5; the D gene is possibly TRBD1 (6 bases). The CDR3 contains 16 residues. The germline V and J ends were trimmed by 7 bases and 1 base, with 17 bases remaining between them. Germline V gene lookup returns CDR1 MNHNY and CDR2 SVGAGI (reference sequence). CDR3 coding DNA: TGTGCCAGCATCCAAACAGGGTTTCGGAGCAATCAGCCCCAGCATTTT. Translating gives CASIQTGFRSNQPQHF.